This TCR beta chain emerged from a study of CD8 T cells in ankylosing spondylitis. Study-wide findings and caveats: There were earlier reports of some motif variants in reactive arthritis synovial fluid and blood. Ankylosing spondylitis blood appeared to carry a characteristic TCR beta motif of several highly homologous variants.

Trimming at V came to 1 base and at J to 0 bases, leaving 4 bases not matched to a gene. The CDR3 runs to 17 residues. CDR1 is DFQATT and CDR2 is SNEGSKA in the germline V gene (reference sequence). TCRdb ran MiXCR on the 5' RACE reads and lists one entry per CDR3 protein. The table has roughly 440,000 distinct CDR3 sequences, over 15% seen once. This clonotype was seen more than once but under ten times. The antigen remains unidentified. This sequence joins TRBV20-1 and TRBJ2-3; 13 nucleotides agree with TRBD2. The sample was blood, either unsorted or a sorted T cell fraction (not recorded which). The TCR comes from a male donor with ankylosing spondylitis. This chain's CDR3 is CSARGRTSGGSTDTQYF. DNA of the CDR3: TGCAGTGCTAGAGGCCGGACTAGCGGGGGTAGCACAGATACGCAGTATTTT.